This TCR beta chain comes out of a study of technical replicates of blood from a few donors. Measured with immunoSEQ multiplex PCR; TCRdb has only the in-frame clones, and not every one. This table has more than 80,000 clones, more than 85% appearing once. Germline CDR1 is MNHEY and CDR2 is SVGAGI. V was cut by 2 bases and J by 4 bases, with 11 bases left in between. This CDR3 is built from 14 residues. Material: T cells isolated from PBMCs. The rearrangement joins TRBV6-5 to TRBJ1-2; maybe TRBD1 (6 bases). The receptor was isolated from a human donor in good health. CDR3 protein: CASSYEGGTYGYTF. For the CDR3, the DNA is TGTGCCAGCAGTTACGAGGGGGGGACCTATGGCTACACCTTC.